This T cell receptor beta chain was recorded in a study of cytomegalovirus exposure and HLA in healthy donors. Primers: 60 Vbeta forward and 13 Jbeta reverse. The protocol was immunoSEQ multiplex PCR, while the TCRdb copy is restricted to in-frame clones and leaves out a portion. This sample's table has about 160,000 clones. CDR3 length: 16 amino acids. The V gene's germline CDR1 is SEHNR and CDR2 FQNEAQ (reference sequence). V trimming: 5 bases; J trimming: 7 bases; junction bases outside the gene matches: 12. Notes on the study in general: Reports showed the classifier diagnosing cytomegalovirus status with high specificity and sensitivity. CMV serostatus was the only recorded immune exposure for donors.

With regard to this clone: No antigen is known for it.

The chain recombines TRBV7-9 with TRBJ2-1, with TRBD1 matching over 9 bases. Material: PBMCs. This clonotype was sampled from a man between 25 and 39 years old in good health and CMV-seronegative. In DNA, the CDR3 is TGTGCCAGCAGCGCTATAATGGGACAGGGAGAGAATGAGCAGTTCTTC. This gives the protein CASSAIMGQGENEQFF. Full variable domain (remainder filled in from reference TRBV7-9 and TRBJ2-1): DTGVSQNPRHKITKRGQNVTFRCDPISEHNRLYWYRQTLGQGPEFLTYFQNEAQLEKSRLLSDRFSAERPKGSFSTLEIQRTEQGDSAMYLCASSAIMGQGENEQFFGPGTRLTVL.